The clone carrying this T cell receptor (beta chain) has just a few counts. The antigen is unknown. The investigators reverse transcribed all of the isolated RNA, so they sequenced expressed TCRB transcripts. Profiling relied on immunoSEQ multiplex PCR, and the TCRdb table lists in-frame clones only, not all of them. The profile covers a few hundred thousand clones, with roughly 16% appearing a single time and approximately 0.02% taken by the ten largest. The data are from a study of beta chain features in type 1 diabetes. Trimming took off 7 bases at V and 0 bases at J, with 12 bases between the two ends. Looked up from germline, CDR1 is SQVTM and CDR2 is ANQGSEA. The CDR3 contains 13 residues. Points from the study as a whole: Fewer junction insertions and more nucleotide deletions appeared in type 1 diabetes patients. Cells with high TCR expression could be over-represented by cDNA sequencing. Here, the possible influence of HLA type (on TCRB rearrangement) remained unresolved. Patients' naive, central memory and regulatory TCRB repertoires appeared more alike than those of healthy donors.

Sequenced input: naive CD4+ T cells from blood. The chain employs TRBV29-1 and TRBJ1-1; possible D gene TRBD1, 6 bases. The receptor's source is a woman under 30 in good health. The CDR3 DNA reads TGCAGCGCAAGACAGGTTTTGAACACTGAAGCTTTCTTT. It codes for CSARQVLNTEAFF.